This entry lists 21 T cell receptor beta chains sequenced from one sample in a study of T cells after posttransplantation cyclophosphamide. The naive gate required viable CD3+CD4+ or CD3+CD8+ cells with CCR7+CD45RA+CD45RO-CD95-CD27+CD28+ phenotype. Measured with immunoSEQ multiplex PCR; TCRdb has only the in-frame clones, and not every one. This sample carries more than 30,000 clones, approximately 90% of them seen once, and the ten largest clones take roughly 0.22%. The specimen was naive CD4+ T cells sorted from PBMCs. Receptor source: a woman in her fifties or sixties in good health, CMV-negative, and a related stem cell transplant donor.

The chain links TRBV27 to TRBJ1-5; 9 bases match TRBD1. Unmatched junction bases numbered 9, after V lost 5 bases and J lost 1 base. Germline CDR1 MNHEY, CDR2 SMNVEV (reference sequence). The CDR3 loop spans 17 amino acids. CDR3 loop: CASSRTGVWASNQPQHF. The DNA of the CDR3 is TGTGCCAGCAGTCGGACAGGGGTTTGGGCGAGCAATCAGCCCCAGCATTTT.

The rearrangement joins TRBV4-1 to TRBJ1-5; the match to TRBD1 covers 9 bases. This CDR3 contains 15 residues. Unmatched junction bases numbered 4, after V lost 0 bases and J lost 7 bases. Germline CDR1 reads MGHRA; CDR2 reads YSYEKL. CDR3 region: CASSQEGQGGQPQHF. CDR3 nucleotides: TGCGCCAGCAGCCAAGAGGGACAGGGCGGCCAGCCCCAGCATTTT.

The V and J genes are TRBV5-1 and TRBJ2-3, with TRBD2 identical over 7 bases. Looked up from germline, CDR1 is SGHRS and CDR2 is YFSETQ. The J segment lost 0 bases and the V segment lost 0 bases, leaving 1 base of the junction unmatched. CDR3 length equals 15 residues. The CDR3 DNA reads TGCGCCAGCAGCTTGGGGACTAGAAGCACAGATACGCAGTATTTT. It specifies CASSLGTRSTDTQYF.

Regarding this clone: The sample has other DNA sequences that encode this CDR3 too. The chain couples TRBV4-1 to TRBJ1-2, with D perhaps matching TRBD1 (5 bases). Deletions cut 0 bases from V and 7 bases from J, with 15 bases between. The CDR3 is made up of 15 amino acids. The V gene's germline CDR1 is MGHRA and CDR2 YSYEKL. The DNA for the CDR3 is TGCGCCAGCAGCCAAGAGCCCCGGGGGTGGTTTGGCTACACCTTC. Its protein product is CASSQEPRGWFGYTF.

The chain employs TRBV28 and TRBJ1-2, with a possible D match to TRBD1 (5 bases). The V gene lost 8 bases and the J gene lost 8 bases, with 18 bases spanning the gap. CDR1 and CDR2 from the germline V gene are MDHEN and SYDVKM. This CDR3 is 13 amino acids long. In DNA form, the CDR3 reads TGTGCCAGCGCACAATTAACGGGGGGGGGCTACACCTTC. Its protein is CASAQLTGGGYTF.

The chain has TRBV14 and TRBJ2-3; the D gene is possibly TRBD1 (6 bases). The CDR3 has 17 amino acids. Trimming took off 4 bases at V and 0 bases at J, with 17 bases between the two ends. CDR1 is SGHDN, CDR2 FVKESK, per germline. CDR3 nucleotide sequence: TGTGCCAGCAGCCGAGAAGACCGGGACACCAGCACAGATACGCAGTATTTT. This translates into CASSREDRDTSTDTQYF. Using reference TRBV14 and TRBJ2-3 for the parts outside the CDR3, the full variable domain is EAGVTQFPSHSVIEKGQTVTLRCDPISGHDNLYWYRRVMGKEIKFLLHFVKESKQDESGMPNNRFLAERTGGTYSTLKVQPAELEDSGVYFCASSREDRDTSTDTQYFGPGTRLTVL.

J is TRBJ2-3 and V is TRBV5-1, with 7 bases aligning to TRBD1. The CDR3 is 13 amino acids. The V segment lost 2 bases and the J segment 6 bases; nucleotides outside the gene matches: 3. Per germline, CDR1 SGHRS and CDR2 YFSETQ. CDR3 nucleotides: TGCGCCAGCAGCTTCGTACAGGGGGATACGCAGTATTTT. Translation: CASSFVQGDTQYF.

The chain carries TRBV4-3 and TRBJ2-7; TRBD1 matches at 9 bases. Germline lookup yields CDR1 LGHNA and CDR2 YSLEER. Germline trimming cut 3 bases from V and 3 bases from J; bases unmatched to any gene: 6. The CDR3 is made up of 15 amino acids. The CDR3 sequence is CASSQAGTGYYEQYF. The CDR3 nucleotides are TGCGCCAGCAGCCAGGCCGGGACAGGGTACTACGAGCAGTACTTC.

CDR3 protein: CASRPDTGTLRAFF. CDR3 nucleotide sequence: TGTGCCAGCAGACCCGACACAGGAACACTGAGAGCTTTCTTT. The rearrangement joins TRBV6-1 to TRBJ1-1, with D possibly matching TRBD1 (5 bases). Deletions cut 6 bases from V and 10 bases from J, with 21 bases between. Germline CDR1 is MNHNS and CDR2 is SASEGT. The CDR3 extends over 14 amino acids.

The chain couples TRBV27 to TRBJ2-2; D might be TRBD1 (5 bases). The V and J ends lost 5 bases and 2 bases respectively, with 9 bases between them. The CDR3 runs to 14 residues. Germline values: CDR1 MNHEY, CDR2 SMNVEV (reference sequence). Here the CDR3 DNA reads TGTGCCAGCAGTCCTGACAGAAACACCGGGGAGCTGTTTTTT. It is translated as CASSPDRNTGELFF.

This chain connects TRBV28 to TRBJ2-2; the match to TRBD2 covers 12 bases. The CDR3 consists of 15 residues. CDR1 and CDR2 from the germline V gene are MDHEN and SYDVKM. Trimming at V came to 8 bases and at J to 6 bases, leaving 7 bases not matched to a gene. Here the CDR3 DNA reads TGTGCCAGCCGGACTAGCGGGAAATCATCCGGGGAGCTGTTTTTT. Translating it yields CASRTSGKSSGELFF. The full variable domain, in which reference TRBV28 and TRBJ2-2 provide the parts outside the CDR3, is DVKVTQSSRYLVKRTGEKVFLECVQDMDHENMFWYRQDPGLGLRLIYFSYDVKMKEKGDIPEGYSVSREKKERFSLILESASTNQTSMYLCASRTSGKSSGELFFGEGSRLTVL.

The chain links TRBV6-4 to TRBJ2-7; TRBD2 agrees at 10 bases. The CDR3 consists of 15 residues. Trimming cost V 4 bases and J 3 bases; bases outside gene matches: 6. Looked up from germline, CDR1 is MRHNA and CDR2 is SNTAGT. CDR3: CASSVLAGDIYEQYF. The CDR3 DNA sequence: TGTGCCAGCAGTGTCCTAGCGGGGGATATCTACGAGCAGTACTTC.

The chain is built from TRBV5-8 and TRBJ2-2; D remains unclear. Looked up from germline, CDR1 is SGHTS and CDR2 is YDEGEE. The ends were cut back, 5 bases at V and 5 bases at J, with 13 bases in the middle. The CDR3 extends over 14 amino acids. The CDR3 DNA reads TGTGCCAGCAGACCGAAAGACATGACCGGGGAGCTGTTTTTT. It specifies CASRPKDMTGELFF.

The V and J genes are TRBV27 and TRBJ1-2, with 9 positions matching TRBD1. The CDR3 length is 14 residues. CDR1 is MNHEY and CDR2 is SMNVEV in the germline V gene (reference sequence). V shed 5 bases, J shed 10 bases, and the junction held 11 bases outside the gene matches. The CDR3 protein is CASSPRTGQGVYTF. As DNA, the CDR3 is TGTGCCAGCAGTCCAAGAACGGGACAGGGTGTCTACACCTTC.

The rearrangement joins TRBV5-6 to TRBJ1-1; 8 bases are a match to TRBD1. The CDR3 runs 15 residues. J gave up 1 base and V 5 bases, and 7 bases lay outside the gene matches. In germline, CDR1 is SGHDT, CDR2 YYEEEE. The CDR3 is CASSKNRGANTEAFF. CDR3 nucleotides: TGTGCCAGCAGTAAAAACAGGGGGGCGAACACTGAAGCTTTCTTT.

V gene TRBV28 combines with J gene TRBJ2-3, with 12 bases aligning to TRBD2. CDR1 MDHEN and CDR2 SYDVKM come from the germline V gene. The CDR3 is 13 residues long. V lost 6 bases to trimming and J lost 7 bases; unmatched junction nucleotides: 2. CDR3 DNA: TGTGCCAGCAGGACTAGCGGGAGTAATACGCAGTATTTT. Protein sequence: CASRTSGSNTQYF.

This clone came up a few times. This chain joins TRBV5-5 and TRBJ1-1; D call uncertain. The V and J ends lost 2 bases and 11 bases respectively, with 13 bases between them. The CDR3 length is 12 residues. CDR1 and CDR2 (germline): SGHKS, YYEKEE (reference sequence). CDR3 sequence reads: CASSFGRLSAFF. CDR3 DNA sequence: TGTGCCAGCAGCTTTGGTCGTCTGAGTGCTTTCTTT.

This chain joins TRBV11-1 and TRBJ2-5; the match to TRBD2 covers 9 bases. The CDR3 has 17 residues. Germline trimming cut 2 bases from V and 5 bases from J; bases unmatched to any gene: 12. Germline CDR1 is SGHAT and CDR2 is FQDESV (reference sequence). CDR3 region: CASSLRPGGRASETQYF. Written as DNA, the CDR3 is TGTGCCAGCAGCTTACGTCCGGGCGGGAGGGCCTCTGAGACCCAGTACTTC.

This clone was observed once. The CDR3 nucleotides are TGTGCCAGCAGCCAAGGGTTGAGACAGGGGGCGATAATCTCTGGGGCCAACGTCCTGACTTTC. Amino acid sequence: CASSQGLRQGAIISGANVLTF. V and J are TRBV14 and TRBJ2-6, with 10 bases aligning to TRBD1. CDR3 length: 21 amino acids. V was pared by 1 base and J by 0 bases, with 12 bases of the junction left unmatched. The V gene's germline CDR1 is SGHDN and CDR2 FVKESK.

V and J are TRBV5-6 and TRBJ2-7; TRBD2 matches 16 bases. The germline CDR1 and CDR2 sequences are SGHDT and YYEEEE. V gave up 3 bases and J gave up 4 bases; unmatched junction bases: 7. CDR3 size: 17 residues. This chain's CDR3 is CASSWGLAGGGRYEQYF. CDR3 DNA sequence: TGTGCCAGCAGCTGGGGACTAGCGGGAGGGGGGAGGTACGAGCAGTACTTC.

The sample holds one count of this clone. The rearrangement links TRBV18 to TRBJ2-7, with 8 bases aligning to TRBD1. CDR3 length equals 16 residues. J lost 4 bases, V lost 4 bases, and 12 bases had no gene match. CDR1 is KGHSH and CDR2 is LQKENI in the germline V gene. Here the CDR3 reads CASSQFQGAGGYEQYF. In nucleotides, the CDR3 is TGTGCCAGCTCACAGTTTCAGGGGGCCGGAGGGTACGAGCAGTACTTC.